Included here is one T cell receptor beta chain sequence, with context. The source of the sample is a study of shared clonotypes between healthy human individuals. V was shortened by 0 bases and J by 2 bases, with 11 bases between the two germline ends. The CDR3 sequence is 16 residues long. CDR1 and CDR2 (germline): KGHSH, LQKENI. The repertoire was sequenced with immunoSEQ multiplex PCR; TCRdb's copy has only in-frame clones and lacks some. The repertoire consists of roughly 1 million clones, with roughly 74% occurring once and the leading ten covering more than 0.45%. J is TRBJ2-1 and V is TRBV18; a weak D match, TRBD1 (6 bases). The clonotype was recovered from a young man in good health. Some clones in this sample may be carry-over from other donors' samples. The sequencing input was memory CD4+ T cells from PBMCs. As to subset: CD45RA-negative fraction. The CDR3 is CASSPPSRTAYNEQFF. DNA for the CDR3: TGTGCCAGCTCACCACCGTCCAGGACAGCCTACAATGAGCAGTTCTTC.